A selection of T cell receptor beta chains follows, all from one sample in a study of T cell repertoires in cytomegalovirus infection. MiXCR, run by TCRdb on the reads, gives a single entry per CDR3 protein. The sample records almost 550,000 distinct CDR3 sequences, approximately 15% being singletons. Material for sequencing was CD8+ T cells from PBMCs. The receptors were sampled from a human donor in good health (CMV status not recorded). Some clones in this sample may be carry-over from other donors' samples. Both conserved end residues are part of each CDR3. D genes are given only for firm matches. Rows may omit the clone size; those that give it use once, few, many or a size class.

TGCGCCAGCACCGACAGGGGGAAGGAGACCCAGTACTTC CASTDRGKETQYF TRBD1 TRBJ2-5 . TRBV5-1
TGTGCCAGCAGCAAGGGACTAGCGGGTTCCTACGAGCAGTACTTC CASSKGLAGSYEQYF TRBD2 TRBJ2-7 many TRBV3-1
TGTGCCAGCAGCTTATCGCAACTAAAGGCCTACAATGAGCAGTTCTTC CASSLSQLKAYNEQFF . TRBJ2-1 few TRBV7-9
TGTGCCAGCATTGAGGGCTGGACTGAAGCTTTCTTT CASIEGWTEAFF . TRBJ1-1 . TRBV6-6
TGTGCCAGCAGTTATGCGCAAGAAGGACCCTCTGGAAACACCATATATTTT CASSYAQEGPSGNTIYF . TRBJ1-3 few TRBV6-5
TGCGCCCCCGAAGGGCAGGCCCACAATGAGCAGTTCTTC CAPEGQAHNEQFF . TRBJ2-1 few TRBV4-1
TGTGCCAGCAGGGGGACTAGCGGGAGGGCCTGGTCCTACAATGAGCAGTTCTTC CASRGTSGRAWSYNEQFF TRBD2 TRBJ2-1 many TRBV7-2
TGCAGTGCTAGTACCTCGGGACGGCCCAATCAGCCCCAGCATTTT CSASTSGRPNQPQHF . TRBJ1-5 . TRBV20-1
TGTGCCAGCAGTTCTAGACTAGCGGGAGTGCATGAGCAGTTCTTC CASSSRLAGVHEQFF TRBD2 TRBJ2-1 few TRBV28
TGTGCCAGCAGCTCCCCTGTCACAGGGGGCCTTGGCTACACCTTC CASSSPVTGGLGYTF TRBD1 TRBJ1-2 few TRBV7-9
TGTGCCAGCAGTCCAAGGGACAGGGCCTATGGCTACACCTTC CASSPRDRAYGYTF TRBD1 TRBJ1-2 many TRBV6-5
TGCGCCAGCAGTCGACCGGACCTCTCGTTC CASSRPDLSF . TRBJ2-7 . TRBV23-1
TGTGCTAGCAGCTTAGTCCTCAGCCCCGGGGAGCTGTTTTTT CASSLVLSPGELFF . TRBJ2-2 many TRBV7-7
TGTGCCAGCAGCCCCTTTCACGGGGAAACCAATCAGCCCCAGCATTTT CASSPFHGETNQPQHF . TRBJ1-5 few TRBV6-1
TGTGCCAGCAGTTTACGGGGTCAGGCGGTCTACGAGCAGTACTTC CASSLRGQAVYEQYF . TRBJ2-7 few TRBV27
TGTGCCAGCAGTGAAGCGGACGAGCGGCCCGCCTTCGAGCAGTACTTC CASSEADERPAFEQYF . TRBJ2-7 few TRBV6-1
TGTGCCAGTAAGGTGGGGAGTCAGCCCCAGCATTTT CASKVGSQPQHF . TRBJ1-5 . TRBV19
TGTGCCAGCAGTGAATTGACGGTAGCGTACAATGAGCAGTTCTTC CASSELTVAYNEQFF . TRBJ2-1 . TRBV25-1
TGCAGTGCTAGAGATTTCGCGGGAGGGCCGAAGACCCAGTACTTC CSARDFAGGPKTQYF TRBD2 TRBJ2-5 few TRBV20-1